Below are 23 T cell receptor beta chains sequenced from a single sample in a study of shared clonotypes between healthy human individuals. TCRdb keeps only in-frame clones here, not all; method: immunoSEQ multiplex PCR. The data show 2 million to 2.5 million clones, around 93% seen once. The sample taken for sequencing was naive CD4+ T cells from PBMCs. Sample subset: CD45RA+ positively selected. These receptors all stem from a young man in good health. Some clones in this sample may be carry-over from other donors' samples.

The V call is TRBV7-3, the J call TRBJ2-2, with D possibly matching TRBD2 (6 bases). The germline gives CDR1 SGHTA, CDR2 FQGTGA. The CDR3 runs 16 residues. The germline V and J ends were trimmed by 1 base and 5 bases, with 14 bases remaining between them. CDR3 sequence (DNA): TGTGCCAGCAGCTTAATCCCAGCAGGGAGGACCGGGGAGCTGTTTTTT. Translating it yields CASSLIPAGRTGELFF.

About this clone: Within the sample, other DNA sequences also encode this same CDR3. The rearrangement links TRBV6-1 to TRBJ2-7; possible D gene TRBD1, 6 bases. CDR3 length equals 14 residues. CDR1 is MNHNS, CDR2 SASEGT, per germline. Trimming pared 6 bases from V and 0 bases from J, leaving 12 bases between. The DNA of the CDR3 is TGTGCCAGCAGCAGGACAGTTAGCTCCTACGAGCAGTACTTC. It translates to CASSRTVSSYEQYF.

CDR3 sequence: CASSLGQRANEQFF. The DNA of the CDR3 is TGCGCCAGCAGCCTCGGACAAAGGGCCAATGAGCAGTTCTTC. This chain links TRBV5-1 with TRBJ2-1; possibly TRBD1 for D (5 bases). Trimming shortened V by 4 bases and J by 6 bases, and 14 bases separated the two germline ends. Germline CDR1 is SGHRS and CDR2 is YFSETQ. This CDR3 region has 14 residues.

The chain uses TRBV15 and TRBJ2-3; 11 positions match TRBD2. CDR1 and CDR2 (germline): LNHNV, YYDKDF (reference sequence). This CDR3 has 16 residues. With 1 base clipped from V and 3 bases from J, the junction kept 3 bases outside the gene matches. This CDR3 is CATSRGLAGWTDTQYF. The DNA of the CDR3 is TGTGCCACCAGCAGAGGACTAGCGGGGTGGACAGATACGCAGTATTTT.

Turning to this clone: An end of the junction differs from the germline gene, which may be a read error. As DNA, the CDR3 is TGTGCCAGCACTGAAGGGCGGCAGGAGACCCAGTACTTC. It codes for CASTEGRQETQYF. The V call is TRBV2, the J call TRBJ2-5, with D unresolved. There are 13 residues in the CDR3. Germline lookup yields CDR1 SNHLY and CDR2 FYNNEI.

The chain couples TRBV5-1 to TRBJ2-7; 7 positions agree with TRBD1. Germline assignment: CDR1 SGHRS and CDR2 YFSETQ. J lost 3 bases, V lost 4 bases, and 7 bases had no gene match. CDR3 length equals 14 residues. This CDR3 reads CASSNGDSVYEQYF. CDR3 nucleotide sequence: TGCGCCAGCAGCAATGGGGACAGCGTCTACGAGCAGTACTTC.

The count of this clone is one. This chain uses TRBV9 with TRBJ2-1; 7 nucleotides agree with TRBD2. The CDR3 totals 15 residues. Trimming at V came to 5 bases and at J to 7 bases, leaving 12 bases not matched to a gene. In germline, CDR1 is SGDLS, CDR2 YYNGEE. The CDR3, as DNA: TGTGCCAGCAGTACCTCGGCGGGAGTTCGTAATGAGCAGTTCTTC. Translating it yields CASSTSAGVRNEQFF. The full variable domain, in which reference TRBV9 and TRBJ2-1 provide the parts outside the CDR3, is DSGVTQTPKHLITATGQRVTLRCSPRSGDLSVYWYQQSLDQGLQFLIQYYNGEERAKGNILERFSAQQFPDLHSELNLSSLELGDSALYFCASSTSAGVRNEQFFGPGTRLTVL.

This clone was counted a single time. The rearrangement joins TRBV5-4 to TRBJ1-2; TRBD1 agrees at 7 bases. Unmatched junction bases numbered 16, after V lost 0 bases and J lost 8 bases. The germline V gene has CDR1 SGHNT and CDR2 YYREEE (reference sequence). The CDR3 contains 17 residues. The CDR3 loop is CASSLDLGGPSRVGYTF. The CDR3 DNA sequence: TGTGCCAGCAGCTTGGACCTAGGGGGCCCCAGTCGGGTCGGCTACACCTTC.

Only a few counts were recorded for this clone. The CDR3 coding sequence is TGTGCCGTTGAGTGGACTGAAGCTTTCTTT. This codes for CAVEWTEAFF. The chain uses TRBV11-2 and TRBJ1-1; D call uncertain. Germline V lookup: CDR1 SGHAT, CDR2 FQNNGV. This CDR3 is built from 10 residues. Deletions cut 11 bases from V and 5 bases from J, with 9 bases between.

The CDR3 reads CASSVNVLADTQYF. CDR3 in DNA: TGTGCCAGCAGCGTAAACGTCCTAGCAGATACGCAGTATTTT. This chain connects TRBV9 to TRBJ2-3; D is ambiguous. The CDR3 has 14 amino acids. CDR1 is SGDLS, CDR2 YYNGEE, per germline. Trimming took 1 base from V and 4 from J, leaving 10 bases between them. Full variable domain (remainder filled in from reference TRBV9 and TRBJ2-3): DSGVTQTPKHLITATGQRVTLRCSPRSGDLSVYWYQQSLDQGLQFLIQYYNGEERAKGNILERFSAQQFPDLHSELNLSSLELGDSALYFCASSVNVLADTQYFGPGTRLTVL.

The chain has TRBV5-4 and TRBJ2-3; 12 bases agree with TRBD2. Per the germline V gene, CDR1 is SGHNT and CDR2 is YYREEE (reference sequence). V shed 0 bases, J shed 3 bases, and the junction held 11 bases outside the gene matches. CDR3 length: 19 residues. CDR3 sequence reads: CASSLGWPSGRAGTDTQYF. CDR3 coding DNA: TGTGCCAGCAGCTTGGGTTGGCCTAGCGGGAGGGCCGGAACAGATACGCAGTATTTT.

To note about this clone: The sample contains more than one DNA sequence encoding this CDR3. The rearrangement joins TRBV5-1 to TRBJ2-5; 8 bases match TRBD1. The germline gives CDR1 SGHRS, CDR2 YFSETQ. V lost 1 base to trimming and J lost 2 bases; unmatched junction nucleotides: 1. This CDR3 spans 14 amino acids. CDR3 DNA sequence: TGCGCCAGCAGCTTGCAGGGGGCACAAGAGACCCAGTACTTC. Its translation is CASSLQGAQETQYF. The variable domain in full, with the rest retrieved from reference TRBV5-1 and TRBJ2-5, is KAGVTQTPRYLIKTRGQQVTLSCSPISGHRSVSWYQQTPGQGLQFLFEYFSETQRNKGNFPGRFSGRQFSNSRSEMNVSTLELGDSALYLCASSLQGAQETQYFGPGTRLLVL.

This clone was seen a single time. One end of the junction varies from germline; a read error may be responsible. The rearrangement uses TRBV29-1 and TRBJ2-7, with D perhaps matching TRBD2 (5 bases). The CDR3 has 11 amino acids. Germline V gene sequence: CDR1 SQVTM, CDR2 ANQGSEA. The DNA of the CDR3 is TGCAGCGTTAGTAGCGCCGCCTTAGAGGTCTTC. Encoded protein: CSVSSAALEVF.

V is TRBV5-1 and J is TRBJ2-1; 11 nucleotides line up with TRBD2. The length of the CDR3 is 16 residues. V shed 3 bases and J 5 bases; nucleotides not matched to a gene: 7. In germline, CDR1 is SGHRS, CDR2 YFSETQ. The CDR3 DNA reads TGCGCCAGCAGCTCATACGGGACTAGCGGCAACAATGAGCAGTTCTTC. Amino acids: CASSSYGTSGNNEQFF.

This chain connects TRBV11-2 to TRBJ1-3; D is undetermined. CDR1 and CDR2 (germline): SGHAT, FQNNGV. The CDR3 is made up of 17 amino acids. Trimming shortened V by 5 bases and J by 0 bases, and 17 bases separated the two germline ends. CDR3 sequence reads: CASSPHLGGISGNTIYF. CDR3 sequence (DNA): TGTGCCAGCAGCCCCCATTTGGGAGGGATCTCTGGAAACACCATATATTTT. Full variable domain (missing parts from reference TRBV11-2 and TRBJ1-3): EAGVAQSPRYKIIEKRQSVAFWCNPISGHATLYWYQQILGQGPKLLIQFQNNGVVDDSQLPKDRFSAERLKGVDSTLKIQPAKLEDSAVYLCASSPHLGGISGNTIYFGEGSWLTVV.

The J gene is TRBJ2-7, the V gene TRBV13, with a weak D call TRBD1 (7 bases). The V end was cut by 6 bases, the J end by 0 bases, with 12 bases between. CDR1 and CDR2 from the germline V gene are PRHDT and FYEKMQ (reference sequence). This CDR3 region has 14 residues. CDR3 in DNA: TGTGCCAGCAGATGGCAGGGGGGCTCCTACGAGCAGTACTTC. It yields the protein CASRWQGGSYEQYF.

For this clone: Other nucleotide sequences from this sample produce the same CDR3. V and J are TRBV28 and TRBJ1-2; D ambiguous. V lost 5 bases and J 6 bases, leaving 10 bases between the germline ends. Germline V lookup: CDR1 MDHEN, CDR2 SYDVKM. The CDR3 totals 12 residues. The CDR3 sequence: CASSQEEHGYTF. The DNA for the CDR3 is TGTGCCAGCAGTCAAGAGGAGCATGGCTACACCTTC.

The chain couples TRBV28 to TRBJ1-5; 8 nucleotides line up with TRBD1. CDR1 and CDR2 (germline): MDHEN, SYDVKM. The ends lost 4 bases at V and 11 bases at J; junction bases unmatched: 13. The CDR3 has 15 residues. The CDR3 sequence is CASSSPHRGGRAQHF. CDR3 sequence (DNA): TGTGCCAGCAGTTCCCCTCACAGGGGGGGACGGGCCCAGCATTTT.

This chain links TRBV11-2 with TRBJ2-5; 7 bases map to TRBD1. J was trimmed by 3 bases and V by 5 bases; bases with no gene match: 6. Germline CDR1 reads SGHAT; CDR2 reads FQNNGV. This CDR3 comprises 14 residues. In DNA form, the CDR3 reads TGTGCCAGCAGCCCAAGGGGGCCTGAAGAGACCCAGTACTTC. Translation gives CASSPRGPEETQYF.

This clone turned up a few times. The V gene is TRBV6-1, the J gene TRBJ1-1; D not resolved. CDR3 size: 13 residues. CDR1 is MNHNS and CDR2 is SASEGT in the germline V gene. Trimming left V 8 bases short and J 1 base short, with 11 bases between. The CDR3 region has the DNA TGTGCCAGCCAGGTGGGAGGGAACACTGAAGCTTTCTTT. Its translation is CASQVGGNTEAFF.

This chain connects TRBV2 to TRBJ2-2; perhaps TRBD2 as D (6 bases). Deletions cut 5 bases from V and 6 bases from J, with 16 bases between. Per the germline V gene, CDR1 is SNHLY and CDR2 is FYNNEI. The CDR3 covers 15 residues. The CDR3 nucleotides read TGTGCCAGCAGTCAATCCGGGACTTCAGCCGGGGAGCTGTTTTTT. Translated: CASSQSGTSAGELFF. The full variable domain, rest sourced from reference TRBV2 and TRBJ2-2, is EPEVTQTPSHQVTQMGQEVILRCVPISNHLYFYWYRQILGQKVEFLVSFYNNEISEKSEIFDDQFSVERPDGSNFTLKIRSTKLEDSAMYFCASSQSGTSAGELFFGEGSRLTVL.

As concerns this clone: The sample has other DNA sequences that encode this CDR3 too. The chain uses TRBV18 and TRBJ1-1; D possibly corresponds to TRBD1 (5 bases). The CDR3 has 14 residues. Germline V CDR1 and CDR2: KGHSH, LQKENI. V shed 2 bases and J shed 4 bases, with 11 bases lying between them. The CDR3 here is CASSPGTDGTEAFF. In DNA form, the CDR3 reads TGTGCCAGCTCACCAGGGACGGATGGCACTGAAGCTTTCTTT. Combining the CDR3 with reference TRBV18 and TRBJ1-1 gives the whole variable domain NAGVMQNPRHLVRRRGQEARLRCSPMKGHSHVYWYRQLPEEGLKFMVYLQKENIIDESGMPKERFSAEFPKEGPSILRIQQVVRGDSAAYFCASSPGTDGTEAFFGQGTRLTVV.

The chain links TRBV27 to TRBJ1-4; D is unresolved. Germline CDR1 is MNHEY and CDR2 is SMNVEV (reference sequence). The CDR3 sequence is 18 residues long. V was pared by 0 bases and J by 0 bases, with 14 bases between. Here the CDR3 reads CASSLSPQRVATNEKLFF. The CDR3 DNA is TGTGCCAGCAGTTTATCTCCCCAGCGAGTTGCAACTAATGAAAAACTGTTTTTT.